Each of the 3 T cell receptor beta chains below was sequenced from the same sample in a study of T cell clonality in common variable immunodeficiency. Here immunoSEQ multiplex PCR was the method, and the copy in TCRdb shows in-frame clones only, minus some. Recorded here are approximately 75,000 clones, none singletons. Sequences were obtained from peripheral blood mononuclear cells. The receptor set was obtained from a person between 18 and 69 years old in good health.

This clone was counted many times. Coverage ceases 3 residues before the CDR3 finishes, and the germline J gene fills in the end. The chain uses TRBV12-3 or TRBV12-4 and TRBJ2-7; no firm D call. V lost 3 bases and J lost 2, with 8 bases in between. The CDR3 sequence is 13 residues long. The CDR3 here is CASSFSGPYEQYF. CDR3 DNA (partial): TGTGCCAGCAGTTTTTCGGGTCCCTACGAG.

This clone showed up many times. Read coverage stops 3 residues before the CDR3 terminus; the germline J gene supplies the remainder. The chain links TRBV7-2 to TRBJ2-3, with a tentative D call TRBD2 (5 bases). V gave up 11 bases and J gave up 1 base, with 16 bases separating them. Germline V CDR1 and CDR2: SGHTA, FQGNSA. This CDR3 comprises 14 residues. Partial CDR3 DNA: TGTGCCTCAAACGGGTTGGAGGGCACAGATACG. Its translation is CASNGLEGTDT. The entire CDR3 is CASNGLEGTDTQYF.

This clone has a count of ten or more. From the germline J gene comes the end of the CDR3, since the read stops 3 residues before it. The chain combines TRBV5-4 with TRBJ2-4; D ambiguous. V was trimmed by 2 bases and J by 2 bases, leaving 14 bases between them. CDR3 length equals 16 residues. Germline assignment: CDR1 SGHNT and CDR2 YYREEE (reference sequence). The part of the CDR3 DNA that was read is TGTGCCAGCAGCTTTGCGGTAATCGGTTCCAAAAACATT. Its protein product is CASSFAVIGSKNI. The complete CDR3 reads CASSFAVIGSKNIQYF.